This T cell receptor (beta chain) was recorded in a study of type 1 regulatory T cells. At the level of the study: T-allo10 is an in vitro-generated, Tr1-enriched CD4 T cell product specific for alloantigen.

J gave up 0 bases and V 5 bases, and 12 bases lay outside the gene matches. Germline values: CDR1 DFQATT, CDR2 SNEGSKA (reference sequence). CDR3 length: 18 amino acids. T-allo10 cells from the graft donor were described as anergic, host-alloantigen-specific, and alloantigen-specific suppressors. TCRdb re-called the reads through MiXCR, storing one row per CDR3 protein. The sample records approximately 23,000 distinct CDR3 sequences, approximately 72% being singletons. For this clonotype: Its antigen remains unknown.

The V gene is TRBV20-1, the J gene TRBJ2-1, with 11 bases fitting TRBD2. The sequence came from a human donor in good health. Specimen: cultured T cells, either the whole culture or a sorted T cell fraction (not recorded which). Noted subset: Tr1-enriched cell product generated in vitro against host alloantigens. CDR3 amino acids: CSARRPGLADPSYNEQFF. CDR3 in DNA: TGCAGTGCTCGGAGACCGGGACTAGCGGATCCCTCCTACAATGAGCAGTTCTTC.